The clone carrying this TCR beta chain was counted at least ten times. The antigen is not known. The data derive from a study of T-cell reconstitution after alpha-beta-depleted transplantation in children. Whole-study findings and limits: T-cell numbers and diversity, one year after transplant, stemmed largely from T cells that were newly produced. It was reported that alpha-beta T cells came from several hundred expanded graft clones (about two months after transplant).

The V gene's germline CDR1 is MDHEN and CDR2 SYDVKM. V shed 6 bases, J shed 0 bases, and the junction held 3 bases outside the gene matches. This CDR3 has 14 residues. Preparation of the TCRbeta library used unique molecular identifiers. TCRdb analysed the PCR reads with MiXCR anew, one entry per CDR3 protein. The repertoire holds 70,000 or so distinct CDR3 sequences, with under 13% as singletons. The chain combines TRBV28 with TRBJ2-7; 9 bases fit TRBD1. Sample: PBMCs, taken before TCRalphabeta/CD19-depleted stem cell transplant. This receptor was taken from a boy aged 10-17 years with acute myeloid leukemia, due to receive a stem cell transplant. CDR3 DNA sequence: TGTGCCAGCAGAGGGACAGGGAGCTCCTACGAGCAGTACTTC. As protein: CASRGTGSSYEQYF. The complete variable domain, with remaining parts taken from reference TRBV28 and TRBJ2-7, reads DVKVTQSSRYLVKRTGEKVFLECVQDMDHENMFWYRQDPGLGLRLIYFSYDVKMKEKGDIPEGYSVSREKKERFSLILESASTNQTSMYLCASRGTGSSYEQYFGPGTRLTVT.